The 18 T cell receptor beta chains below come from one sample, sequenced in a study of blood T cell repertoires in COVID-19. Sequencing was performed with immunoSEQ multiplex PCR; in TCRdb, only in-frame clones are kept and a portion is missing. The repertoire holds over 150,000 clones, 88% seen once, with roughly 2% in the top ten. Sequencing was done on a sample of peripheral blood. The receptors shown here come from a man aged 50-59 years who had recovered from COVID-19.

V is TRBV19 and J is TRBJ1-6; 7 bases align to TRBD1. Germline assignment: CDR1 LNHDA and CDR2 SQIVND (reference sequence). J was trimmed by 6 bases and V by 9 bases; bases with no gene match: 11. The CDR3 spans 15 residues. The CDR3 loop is CASTITGTANSPLHF. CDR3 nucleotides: TGTGCCAGCACCATTACGGGGACAGCTAATTCACCCCTCCACTTT.

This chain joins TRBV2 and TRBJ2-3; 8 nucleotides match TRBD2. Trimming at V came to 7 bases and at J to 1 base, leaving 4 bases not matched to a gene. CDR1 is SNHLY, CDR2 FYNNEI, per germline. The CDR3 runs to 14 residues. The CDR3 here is CASKGREGTDTQYF. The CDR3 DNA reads TGTGCCAGCAAAGGGCGGGAGGGCACAGATACGCAGTATTTT.

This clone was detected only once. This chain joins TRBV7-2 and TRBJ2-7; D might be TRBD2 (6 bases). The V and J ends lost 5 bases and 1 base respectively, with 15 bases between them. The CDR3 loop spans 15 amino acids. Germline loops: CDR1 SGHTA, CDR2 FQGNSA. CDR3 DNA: TGTGCCAGCAGCCCATCGGGAGTGCCTTCCTACGAGCAGTACTTC. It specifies CASSPSGVPSYEQYF.

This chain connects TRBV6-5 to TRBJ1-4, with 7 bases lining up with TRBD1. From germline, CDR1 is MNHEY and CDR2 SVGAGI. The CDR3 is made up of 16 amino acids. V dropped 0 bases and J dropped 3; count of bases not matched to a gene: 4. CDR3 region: CASSYSRQGSNEKLFF. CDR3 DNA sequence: TGTGCCAGCAGTTACTCCCGACAGGGCTCTAATGAAAAACTGTTTTTT.

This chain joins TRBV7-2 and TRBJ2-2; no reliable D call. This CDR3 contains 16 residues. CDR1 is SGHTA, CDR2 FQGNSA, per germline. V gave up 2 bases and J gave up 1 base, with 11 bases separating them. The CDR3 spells CASSLSWAGNTGELFF. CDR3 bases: TGTGCCAGCAGCTTATCTTGGGCAGGGAACACCGGGGAGCTGTTTTTT.

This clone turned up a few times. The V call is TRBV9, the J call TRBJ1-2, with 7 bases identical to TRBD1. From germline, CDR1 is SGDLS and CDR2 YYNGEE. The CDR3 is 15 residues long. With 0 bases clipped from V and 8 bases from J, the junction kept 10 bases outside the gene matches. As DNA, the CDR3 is TGTGCCAGCAGCGTAGAATTAGGGGGCGCGAAAGGCTACACCTTC. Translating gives CASSVELGGAKGYTF. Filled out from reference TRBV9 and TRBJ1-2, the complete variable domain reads DSGVTQTPKHLITATGQRVTLRCSPRSGDLSVYWYQQSLDQGLQFLIQYYNGEERAKGNILERFSAQQFPDLHSELNLSSLELGDSALYFCASSVELGGAKGYTFGSGTRLTVV.

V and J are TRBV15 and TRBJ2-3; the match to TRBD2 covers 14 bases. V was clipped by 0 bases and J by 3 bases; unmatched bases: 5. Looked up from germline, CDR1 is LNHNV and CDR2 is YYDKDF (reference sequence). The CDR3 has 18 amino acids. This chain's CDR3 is CATSRDSGTSGRTDTQYF. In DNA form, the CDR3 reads TGTGCCACCAGCAGAGATTCAGGGACTAGCGGGAGAACAGATACGCAGTATTTT.

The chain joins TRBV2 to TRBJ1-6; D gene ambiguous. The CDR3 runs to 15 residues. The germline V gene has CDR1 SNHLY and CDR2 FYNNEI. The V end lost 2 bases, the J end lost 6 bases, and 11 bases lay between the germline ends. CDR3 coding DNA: TGTGCCAGCAGTGAACGAGGGCCTCTTAATTCACCCCTCCACTTT. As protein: CASSERGPLNSPLHF.

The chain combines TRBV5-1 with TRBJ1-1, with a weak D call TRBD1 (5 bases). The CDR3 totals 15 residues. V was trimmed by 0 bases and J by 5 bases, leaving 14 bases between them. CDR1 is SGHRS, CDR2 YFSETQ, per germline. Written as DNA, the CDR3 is TGCGCCAGCAGCTTGGGACTTACTGGGGGGACTGAAGCTTTCTTT. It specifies CASSLGLTGGTEAFF. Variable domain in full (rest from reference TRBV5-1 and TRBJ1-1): KAGVTQTPRYLIKTRGQQVTLSCSPISGHRSVSWYQQTPGQGLQFLFEYFSETQRNKGNFPGRFSGRQFSNSRSEMNVSTLELGDSALYLCASSLGLTGGTEAFFGQGTRLTVV.

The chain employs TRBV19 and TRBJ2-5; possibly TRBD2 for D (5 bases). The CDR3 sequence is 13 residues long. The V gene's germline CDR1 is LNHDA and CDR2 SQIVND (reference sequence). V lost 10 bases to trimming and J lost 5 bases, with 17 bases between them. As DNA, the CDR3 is TGTGCCATCTCTGGACGCCGAGGGGAGACCCAGTACTTC. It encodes CAISGRRGETQYF.

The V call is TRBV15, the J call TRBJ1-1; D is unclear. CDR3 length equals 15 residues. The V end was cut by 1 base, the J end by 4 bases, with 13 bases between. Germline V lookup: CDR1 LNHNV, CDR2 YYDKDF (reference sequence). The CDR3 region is CATSRVPDLGTEAFF. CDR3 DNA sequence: TGTGCCACCAGCAGAGTGCCAGATCTTGGCACTGAAGCTTTCTTT.

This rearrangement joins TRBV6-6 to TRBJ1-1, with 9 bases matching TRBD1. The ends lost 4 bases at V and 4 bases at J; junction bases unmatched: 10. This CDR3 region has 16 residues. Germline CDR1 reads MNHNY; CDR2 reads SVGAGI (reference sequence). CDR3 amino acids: CASSFQTGGGSTEAFF. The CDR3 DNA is TGTGCCAGCAGTTTCCAAACAGGGGGCGGGAGCACTGAAGCTTTCTTT.

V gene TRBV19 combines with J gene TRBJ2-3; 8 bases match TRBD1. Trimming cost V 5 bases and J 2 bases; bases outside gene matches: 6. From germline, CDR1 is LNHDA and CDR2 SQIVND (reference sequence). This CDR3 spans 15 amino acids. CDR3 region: CASSFGQGNTDTQYF. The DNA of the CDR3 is TGTGCCAGTAGTTTCGGACAGGGCAACACAGATACGCAGTATTTT.

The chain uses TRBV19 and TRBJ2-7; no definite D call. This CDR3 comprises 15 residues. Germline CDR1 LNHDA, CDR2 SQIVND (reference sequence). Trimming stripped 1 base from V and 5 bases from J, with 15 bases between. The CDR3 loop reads CASSIVGDGVHEQYF. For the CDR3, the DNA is TGTGCCAGTAGTATAGTGGGCGACGGTGTCCACGAGCAGTACTTC.

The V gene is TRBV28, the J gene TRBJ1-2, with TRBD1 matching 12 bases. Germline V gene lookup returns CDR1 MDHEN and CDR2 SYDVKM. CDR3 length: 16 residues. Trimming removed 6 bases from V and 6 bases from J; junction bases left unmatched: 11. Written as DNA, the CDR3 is TGTGCCAGCAGAGAAAGTATCGGGACAGGGGGCGATGGCTACACCTTC. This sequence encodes CASRESIGTGGDGYTF.

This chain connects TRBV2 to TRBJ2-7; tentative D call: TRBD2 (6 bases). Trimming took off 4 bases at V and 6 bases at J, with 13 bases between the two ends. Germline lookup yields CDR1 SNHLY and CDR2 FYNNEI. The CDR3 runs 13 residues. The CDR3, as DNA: TGTGCCAGCAGTGGTCCTCGGGGAGGCGAGCAGTACTTC. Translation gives CASSGPRGGEQYF.

The CDR3 here is CASNGGRTDTQYF. The CDR3 DNA sequence: TGTGCCAGCAACGGGGGGCGGACAGATACGCAGTATTTT. The gene calls are TRBV28 and TRBJ2-3; possibly TRBD2 for D (7 bases). Trimming removed 7 bases at V and 3 bases at J, with 11 bases between. This CDR3 spans 13 amino acids. Germline V gene lookup returns CDR1 MDHEN and CDR2 SYDVKM.

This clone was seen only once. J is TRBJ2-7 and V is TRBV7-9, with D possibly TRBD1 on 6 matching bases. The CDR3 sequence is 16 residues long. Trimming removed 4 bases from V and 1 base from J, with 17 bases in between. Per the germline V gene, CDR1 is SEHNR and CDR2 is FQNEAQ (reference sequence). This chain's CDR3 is CASSSLTGRGSYEQYF. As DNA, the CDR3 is TGTGCCAGCAGCTCCCTAACAGGGCGAGGTTCCTACGAGCAGTACTTC.